The rows below give T cell receptor beta chains drawn from one sample of a study of CD8 T cells in ankylosing spondylitis. TCRdb fed the 5' RACE reads into MiXCR, producing one record per CDR3 protein. The sample records some 840,000 distinct CDR3 sequences, around 11% being singletons. The sample was blood, either unsorted or a sorted T cell fraction (not recorded which). The receptors here all came from a male donor with ankylosing spondylitis. The CDR3 runs from the conserved cysteine through the conserved F or W. D genes are given only for firm matches.

V,D,CDR3
TRBV6-4,TRBD2,CASRTSGGRQFF
TRBV20-1,TRBD2,CSARAGTSGRGPNIQYF
TRBV6-4,.,CASSADTPEGQFF
TRBV5-3,.,CARSCTGTRSYEQYF
TRBV5-1,.,CASSLAKQTSTDTQYF
TRBV7-2,.,CASSLVWREHGYTF
TRBV2,TRBD2,CASILNPGLAGVEEQFF
TRBV29-1,.,CSVNYQGRPYEQYF
TRBV4-3,TRBD2,CASSQEVLAVSTDTQYF
TRBV29-1,.,CSAPKGIDYNEQFF
TRBV29-1,.,CSVAEWDLNYGYTF
TRBV20-1,.,CSAGRASGVYTF
TRBV7-9,.,CASSSQQGVGRNTEAFF
TRBV20-1,.,CSAHGGQGDYEQYF
TRBV25-1,TRBD1,CASRITGAYEQYF
TRBV5-1,.,CASSPGTDQPQHF
TRBV6-1,TRBD1,CASSLDRGRYEQYF
TRBV7-6,.,CASSLLSLPYEQYF
TRBV7-9,.,CASSLRDLLDPFF
TRBV7-9,TRBD1,CASSLEGTGWAFF
TRBV10-3,TRBD1,CAISESPGQGSYEQYF
TRBV20-1,TRBD1,CSAQGANTGELFF
TRBV9,TRBD1,CASSVAGTGAYNEQFF
TRBV5-6,.,CASSGGYWLEQYF
TRBV11-2,TRBD1,CASSLVLSGGTDTQYF
TRBV7-6,.,CASSLSYYNEQFF
TRBV5-1,.,CASSLERTDFNTEAFF
TRBV2,.,CASSEADGAGEQFF
TRBV19,.,CASSRRPWDTGELFF
TRBV20-1,TRBD2,CSARTSGLSTDTQYF
TRBV2,TRBD2,CASSESGGARNEQFF
TRBV27,.,CASSLIQGQVGGYTF
TRBV19,.,CASTLTGSYEQYF
TRBV6-1,.,CASKRSTDNTEAFF
TRBV5-1,TRBD2,CASSPGTRGDTQYF
TRBV10-3,TRBD2,CAIRRLAGGTDTQYF
TRBV14,.,CASSQETGLGIQYF
TRBV7-2,.,CASSWGESTDTQYF
TRBV7-2,.,CASSWRGFDLYEQYF
TRBV5-1,TRBD1,CASRGQANTEAFF
TRBV12-3/TRBV12-4,.,CASSLLGGASTDTQYF
TRBV9,TRBD2,CASSVSPLAGGRTDTQYF
TRBV5-1,.,CASSSVSYHQETQYF
TRBV12-3/TRBV12-4,TRBD1,CASRKTGILNTEAFF
TRBV10-3,.,CAISLGYRPLNTEAFF
TRBV7-3,TRBD2,CASSFSGGAEETQYF
TRBV18,.,CASSPTDRYNEQFF
TRBV29-1,TRBD1,CSVRDRTDYTYEQYF
TRBV6-5,TRBD2,CASSYSGLAGGKNYNEQFF
TRBV12-3/TRBV12-4,.,CASSPRGGTPNYNEQFF
TRBV7-2,TRBD1,CASSFVQGRPEAFF
TRBV29-1,.,CSAEANQETQYF
TRBV20-1,TRBD2,CSARAHSGRAYNEQFF
TRBV12-3/TRBV12-4,.,CASTPSVYGYTF